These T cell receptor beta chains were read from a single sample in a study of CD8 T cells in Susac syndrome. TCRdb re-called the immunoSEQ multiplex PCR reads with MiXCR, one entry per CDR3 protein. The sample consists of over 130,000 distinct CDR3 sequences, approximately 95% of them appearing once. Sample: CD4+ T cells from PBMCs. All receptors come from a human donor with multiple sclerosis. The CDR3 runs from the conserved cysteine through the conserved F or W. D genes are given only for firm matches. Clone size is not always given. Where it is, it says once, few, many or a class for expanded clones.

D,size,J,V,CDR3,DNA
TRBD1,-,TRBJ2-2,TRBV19,CASSIEQGAAGELFF,TGTGCCAGTAGTATAGAACAGGGGGCTGCAGGGGAGCTGTTTTTT
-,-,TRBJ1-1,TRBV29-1,CSVEVRLGGTEAFF,TGCAGCGTTGAAGTGAGGCTAGGTGGCACTGAAGCTTTCTTT
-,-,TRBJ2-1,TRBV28,CASSLLVSGSYNEQFF,TGTGCCAGCAGCCTACTAGTCTCCGGCTCCTACAATGAGCAGTTCTTC
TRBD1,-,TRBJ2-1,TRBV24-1,CATSPSGTGNYNEQFF,TGTGCCACCAGCCCATCCGGGACAGGAAACTACAATGAGCAGTTCTTC
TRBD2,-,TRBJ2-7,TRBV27,CASSSVAGAYEQYF,TGTGCCAGCAGTTCTGTGGCGGGAGCCTACGAGCAGTACTTC
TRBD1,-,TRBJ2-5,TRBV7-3,CASSLLGTDQETQYF,TGTGCCAGCAGCCTCTTGGGGACAGACCAAGAGACCCAGTACTTC
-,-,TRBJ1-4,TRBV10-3,CATSPTGKEKLFF,TGTGCCACCTCCCCGACTGGAAAGGAAAAACTGTTTTTT
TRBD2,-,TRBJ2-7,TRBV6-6,CASRPGTSKEQYF,TGTGCCAGCAGGCCCGGGACTAGTAAGGAGCAGTACTTC
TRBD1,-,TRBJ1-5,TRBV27,CASTITGGSNQPQHF,TGTGCCAGCACCATAACAGGGGGCAGCAATCAGCCCCAGCATTTT
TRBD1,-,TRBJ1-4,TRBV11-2,CASSVGQGLANEKLFF,TGTGCCAGCAGCGTAGGACAGGGTCTGGCTAATGAAAAACTGTTTTTT
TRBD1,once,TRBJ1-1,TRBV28,CASSLLGGYTEAFF,TGTGCCAGCAGTTTATTAGGGGGCTACACTGAAGCTTTCTTT
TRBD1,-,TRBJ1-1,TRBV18,CASSPPTGDSTEAFF,TGTGCCAGCTCACCACCGACAGGGGATAGCACTGAAGCTTTCTTT
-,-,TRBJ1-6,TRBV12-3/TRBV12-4,CASSLLSPTHSPLHF,TGTGCCAGCAGCCTCTTGAGTCCGACCCATTCACCCCTCCACTTT
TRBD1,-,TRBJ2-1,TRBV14,CASSRTQGKGNEQFF,TGTGCCAGCAGCCGGACACAGGGGAAGGGCAATGAGCAGTTCTTC
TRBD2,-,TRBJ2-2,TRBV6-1,CASRMSGGNTGELFF,TGTGCCAGCAGGATGAGCGGGGGGAACACCGGGGAGCTGTTTTTT
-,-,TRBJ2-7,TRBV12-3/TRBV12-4,CASSYGARKGGYEQYF,TGTGCCAGCAGTTACGGGGCCCGGAAGGGGGGCTACGAGCAGTACTTC
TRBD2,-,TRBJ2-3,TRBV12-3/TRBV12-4,CASRRSGGEDTQYF,TGTGCCAGCAGACGAAGCGGGGGGGAAGATACGCAGTATTTT
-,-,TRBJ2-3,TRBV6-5,CAVQDSNTDTQYF,TGTGCCGTCCAGGACTCCAACACAGATACGCAGTATTTT
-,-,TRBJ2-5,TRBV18,CASSPKVGETQYF,TGTGCCAGCTCACCCAAGGTCGGTGAGACCCAGTACTTC
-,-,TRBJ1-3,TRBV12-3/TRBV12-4,CASSLGRSGNTIYF,TGTGCCAGCAGTTTAGGTCGGTCTGGAAACACCATATATTTT